The next 14 T cell receptor beta chains were all read from a single sample in a study of T cell responses to AZD1222 COVID-19 vaccine. Assay: immunoSEQ multiplex PCR; the TCRdb copy retains only in-frame clones and omits some. The data contain more than 95,000 clones, approximately 90% of them seen just once; the ten biggest clones take up about 7.1%. Sequenced material: peripheral blood, taken 28 days after the second AZD1222 dose. All receptors come from an adult who received the AZD1222 COVID-19 vaccine.

This sequence joins TRBV15 and TRBJ1-6; TRBD1 matches 7 bases. Germline V gives CDR1 LNHNV, CDR2 YYDKDF (reference sequence). J was trimmed by 9 bases and V by 4 bases; bases with no gene match: 6. The CDR3 is 14 residues long. The CDR3: CATSIADRLSPLHF. CDR3 bases: TGTGCCACCAGCATCGCGGACAGGCTTTCACCCCTCCACTTT.

This clone occurred once. The J gene is TRBJ1-1, the V gene TRBV4-1; tentatively, D is TRBD1 (5 bases). Germline CDR1 is MGHRA and CDR2 is YSYEKL. The V gene lost 2 bases and the J gene lost 1 base, with 11 bases spanning the gap. The CDR3 consists of 15 residues. The CDR3 sequence is CASSQPRRGNTEAFF. The CDR3 nucleotides read TGCGCCAGCAGCCAACCACGGAGGGGGAACACTGAAGCTTTCTTT.

The chain links TRBV28 to TRBJ1-6; D not certain. In germline, CDR1 is MDHEN, CDR2 SYDVKM. Deletions cut 5 bases from V and 0 bases from J, with 11 bases between. The length of the CDR3 is 16 residues. The CDR3 nucleotides read TGTGCCAGCAGTGGGAGTTTGAGCTCCTATAATTCACCCCTCCACTTT. Its translation is CASSGSLSSYNSPLHF.

V gene TRBV27 combines with J gene TRBJ2-3, with 10 positions matching TRBD2. CDR1 MNHEY and CDR2 SMNVEV come from the germline V gene (reference sequence). The CDR3 is 15 amino acids. Unmatched junction bases numbered 9, after V lost 7 bases and J lost 5 bases. The CDR3, as DNA: TGTGCCAGCAAACCGGGACTAGCGATACTAGATACGCAGTATTTT. It specifies CASKPGLAILDTQYF.

J is TRBJ2-1 and V is TRBV4-1; 9 bases are a match to TRBD2. This CDR3 has 15 amino acids. J gave up 4 bases and V 4 bases, and 5 bases lay outside the gene matches. Germline V gives CDR1 MGHRA, CDR2 YSYEKL. The DNA of the CDR3 is TGCGCCAGCAGCCTCGGGCTAGCGGGGTACAATGAGCAGTTCTTC. Translated: CASSLGLAGYNEQFF.

The chain joins TRBV6-5 to TRBJ2-3, with D unclear. CDR3 size: 15 residues. In germline, CDR1 is MNHEY, CDR2 SVGAGI. Trimming stripped 1 base from V and 0 bases from J, with 8 bases between. The CDR3 reads CASSYYGPSTDTQYF. CDR3 DNA: TGTGCCAGCAGTTACTACGGACCTAGCACAGATACGCAGTATTTT.

The chain combines TRBV29-1 with TRBJ2-3, with D hard to call. The CDR3 spans 15 residues. Germline-derived CDR1 and CDR2 are SQVTM and ANQGSEA. Trimming took 3 bases from V and 3 from J, leaving 16 bases between them. CDR3 loop: CSVDKNRKTTDTQYF. The CDR3 DNA reads TGCAGCGTTGACAAGAACCGAAAGACTACAGATACGCAGTATTTT.

The chain links TRBV6-5 to TRBJ1-5, with 7 bases that match TRBD1. This CDR3 has 15 amino acids. The V segment lost 2 bases and the J segment 3 bases; nucleotides outside the gene matches: 4. Germline values: CDR1 MNHEY, CDR2 SVGAGI. The CDR3 DNA reads TGTGCCAGCAGTTACCCAACAGGGGACAATCAGCCCCAGCATTTT. It encodes CASSYPTGDNQPQHF.

This chain joins TRBV4-2 and TRBJ1-2; unclear D gene. The CDR3 length is 15 residues. The V gene lost 1 base and the J gene lost 3 bases, with 12 bases spanning the gap. The germline gives CDR1 LGHNA, CDR2 YNFKEQ. The CDR3 region is CASSQVGGRHYGYTF. CDR3 coding DNA: TGTGCCAGCAGCCAAGTAGGCGGAAGACACTATGGCTACACCTTC.

The chain recombines TRBV29-1 with TRBJ2-1; unclear D gene. The germline gives CDR1 SQVTM, CDR2 ANQGSEA. V was pared by 0 bases and J by 8 bases, with 17 bases between. This CDR3 comprises 15 residues. The CDR3 DNA sequence: TGCAGCGTTGAAGACGTATACCGACCGGTGGATGAGCAGTTCTTC. Encoded protein: CSVEDVYRPVDEQFF.

This chain joins TRBV18 and TRBJ2-3; no firm D call. Looked up from germline, CDR1 is KGHSH and CDR2 is LQKENI. The CDR3 extends over 13 amino acids. V gave up 1 base and J gave up 2 bases, with 4 bases separating them. CDR3 in amino acids: CASSPQNTDTQYF. CDR3 DNA: TGTGCCAGCTCACCACAGAACACAGATACGCAGTATTTT.

The chain is built from TRBV18 and TRBJ2-1; 7 nucleotides match TRBD1. V shed 6 bases and J 4 bases; nucleotides not matched to a gene: 12. This CDR3 has 16 amino acids. CDR1 is KGHSH, CDR2 LQKENI, per germline. CDR3 region: CASSRAPGTEYNEQFF. The CDR3 DNA follows: TGTGCCAGCTCCCGTGCCCCGGGGACAGAGTACAATGAGCAGTTCTTC.

The J gene is TRBJ2-5, the V gene TRBV11-2; 7 bases match TRBD2. The V segment lost 3 bases and the J segment 5 bases; nucleotides outside the gene matches: 12. There are 16 residues in the CDR3. Germline CDR1 reads SGHAT; CDR2 reads FQNNGV. The CDR3 bases are TGTGCCAGCAGCTTCCTAGGAATCAGCGGGGACGAGACCCAGTACTTC. Its translation is CASSFLGISGDETQYF. Supplemented by reference TRBV11-2 and TRBJ2-5, the full variable domain reads EAGVAQSPRYKIIEKRQSVAFWCNPISGHATLYWYQQILGQGPKLLIQFQNNGVVDDSQLPKDRFSAERLKGVDSTLKIQPAKLEDSAVYLCASSFLGISGDETQYFGPGTRLLVL.

The chain links TRBV16 to TRBJ1-2; 8 bases match TRBD1. Trimming removed 3 bases from V and 4 bases from J; junction bases left unmatched: 4. CDR3 length: 14 residues. Germline V gene lookup returns CDR1 KGHSY and CDR2 FQNENV. In DNA, the CDR3 is TGTGCCAGCAGCCAGGCCGGGACAGGCTATGGCTACACCTTC. The encoded protein is CASSQAGTGYGYTF. Variable domain in full (rest from reference TRBV16 and TRBJ1-2): GEEVAQTPKHLVRGEGQKAKLYCAPIKGHSYVFWYQQVLKNEFKFLISFQNENVFDETGMPKERFSAKCLPNSPCSLEIQATKLEDSAVYFCASSQAGTGYGYTFGSGTRLTVV.